This entry concerns a single T cell receptor (beta chain). This clonotype occurred a few times. Its antigen target is currently unknown. The record has no base qualities; no much larger clone is one base away. The TCR beta CDR3 regions were amplified from RNA transcripts. The TCR CDR3 was subjected to a first round of RT-PCR using the HTBI primer set and the Qiagen OneStep RT-PCR kit. Libraries were constructed in a second round of multiplex PCR, after which size selection and purification were performed. The libraries were sequenced on an Illumina HiSeq2000 using paired-end 100 bp reads. The study's processing was this. SOAPnuke was used to process the raw data, with reads discarded if the reads contained adapters or uncalled bases, had a mean Phred below 15, or lacked an exact constant-primer or identifier match. High-quality paired reads were merged using COPE v1.2.5, and each unique nucleotide sequence was defined as a clonotype. MiTCR v1.1 was used to align clonotypes to the IMGT TRBV, TRBD and TRBJ reference segments. Analysis was restricted to V-J combinations with a frequency above 0.0001, which covered over 98% of repertoires. The TCS score was defined as F50 (clonal expansion) divided by E x V (chaos), with BLOSUM62-based TCRdist calculated between CDR3 peptides within each V-J. Welch's t-statistics and random forest reduced around 520 V-J features to roughly 13, which were used in a naive Bayes classifier (R e1071). The public sequencing data were trimmed at Q25 with fastp and processed into clonotypes with MiXCR by TCRdb, which kept only in-frame beta chains. Here each entry gathers all rows of one CDR3 protein and keeps the most common genes and DNA. These V and J calls derive from TCRdb rather than the authors' analysis. This sample holds some 620,000 distinct CDR3 sequences; 15% to 20% were observed only once. The ten top clones hold around 3.9% of the sample.

The data stem from a study of T cells in Graves' hyperthyroidism and ophthalmopathy (dated by TCRdb to the late 2010s). Study-level background: Peripheral blood was sampled at the time of initial diagnosis, prior to any treatment. To identify TCR V-J signatures that set the groups apart, the researchers used a discovery cohort of 95 to 100 patients, made up of 40 to 45 with Graves' ophthalmopathy and around 58 with stable Graves' hyperthyroidism. An independent validation cohort of 18 to 20 hyperthyroidism patients and more than 15 patients who later progressed to ophthalmopathy tested prospective prediction of ophthalmopathy. The approximately 90 discovery patients were divided at random into training and test sets in a 7:3 ratio. The study also compared thyroid tissue and blood T-cell repertoires from about six Graves' hyperthyroidism patients. Following sampling, methimazole starting at 30 mg daily was given to hyperthyroidism patients, and high-dose intravenous methylprednisolone was given to ophthalmopathy patients. The paper reports TCR Vbeta CDR3 sequencing of over 130 peripheral blood samples: around 45 ophthalmopathy, around 80 hyperthyroidism and around 17 progressor patients.

Its CDR3 holds 18 amino acids, cysteine through phenylalanine. The retained sequence is limited to the CDR3, 54 bases, with the frame set at the first base. Ends trimmed: V by 7 bases, J by 0 bases; bases unmatched to a gene: 14. CDR1 and CDR2, per the germline V gene (reference sequence), are LNHDA and SQIVND. Overall results and qualifications from the work: A 13 V-J signature model separated ophthalmopathy from stable hyperthyroidism, with about 90% sensitivity and 81.08% specificity in cross-validation and 80%/75% in testing. No statistical method was used to fix the sample size in advance, and group allocation was not hidden from the investigators. Most expanded thyroid clonotypes (frequency above 0.001) were also detected in blood, suggesting blood repertoires may reflect thyroid immune responses. In validation, the model predicted progression to ophthalmopathy with around 71% sensitivity and 72% to 75% specificity, a median of around 6.6 months before onset.

Stable Graves' hyperthyroidism was defined as the absence of progression to ophthalmopathy over 18 months of follow-up. The hyperthyroidism patients were between 18 and 65 years old and newly diagnosed, with a disease duration of less than 2 months. Patients with uncontrolled infections, other autoimmune diseases, pregnancy or lactation were excluded. Diagnoses were established on the basis of clinical symptoms, serum thyroxine and TRAb, thyroid ultrasound, and orbital computed tomography. Ficoll-Paque density gradient centrifugation was used to isolate PBMCs from around 10 ml of fresh peripheral blood. Total RNA was extracted using Trizol reagent, and RNA quality was assessed on an Agilent 2100 Bioanalyzer.

The chain couples TRBV19 to TRBJ2-7, with TRBD2 identical over 11 junction bases. Source material: blood. This clonotype was obtained from a woman aged 30 to 39 with Graves' hyperthyroidism. In nucleotides, the sequence is TGTGCCAGTAACCCCTCAACCCAACTAGCGGGAGCCTCCTACGAGCAGTACTTC. It encodes CASNPSTQLAGASYEQYF.